This T cell receptor (beta chain) was identified during a study of T cell responses to AZD1222 COVID-19 vaccine. Study outcomes and limitations: Baseline serostatus was positive in only a handful of AZD1222 recipients. Donors were largely white British and mainly female; clonal diversity was possibly underestimated.

Trimming cost V 5 bases and J 5 bases; bases outside gene matches: 7. The CDR3 is 16 residues long. Per germline, CDR1 SEHNR and CDR2 FQNEAQ (reference sequence). Comments on this clone: The antigen is undetermined.

Repertoires were generated with immunoSEQ multiplex PCR, while TCRdb's copy carries only in-frame clones and drops some. The sample contains 95,000 to 100,000 clones, about 90% of which appear only once. V and J are TRBV7-9 and TRBJ2-5; 14 bases agree with TRBD2. Sequencing was performed on peripheral blood, taken on day 0 of AZD1222 vaccination. This sequence originates from an adult in good health. CDR3 sequence reads: CASSVGTSGSRETQYF. CDR3 nucleotide sequence: TGTGCCAGCAGCGTCGGGACTAGCGGGAGCAGGGAGACCCAGTACTTC. Variable domain in full (rest from reference TRBV7-9 and TRBJ2-5): DTGVSQNPRHKITKRGQNVTFRCDPISEHNRLYWYRQTLGQGPEFLTYFQNEAQLEKSRLLSDRFSAERPKGSFSTLEIQRTEQGDSAMYLCASSVGTSGSRETQYFGPGTRLLVL.